One sample yielded the 18 T cell receptor beta chains listed below, sequenced in a study of cytomegalovirus exposure and HLA in healthy donors. Assay used: immunoSEQ multiplex PCR; TCRdb lists only in-frame clones, some missing. The profile shows about 360,000 clones, 80% to 90% of them singletons. The sequenced material came from PBMCs. Receptor source: a woman aged 18-35 years in good health and CMV-seronegative.

V is TRBV11-2 and J is TRBJ2-7; maybe TRBD1 (5 bases). The germline CDR1 and CDR2 sequences are SGHAT and FQNNGV. V shed 2 bases and J shed 4 bases, with 24 bases lying between them. This CDR3 comprises 18 residues. The DNA for the CDR3 is TGTGCCAGCAGCTTATTGTCCCGATCCCGAGCCCGGACATACGAGCAGTACTTC. Amino acid sequence: CASSLLSRSRARTYEQYF.

The chain uses TRBV5-5 and TRBJ2-2; the match to TRBD1 covers 7 bases. The CDR3 is made up of 16 amino acids. Germline assignment: CDR1 SGHKS and CDR2 YYEKEE (reference sequence). The V and J ends lost 3 bases and 5 bases, in that order; junction bases with no gene match: 10. For the CDR3, the DNA is TGTGCCAGCAGCTCCCCCGGGACAGTTGATACCGGGGAGCTGTTTTTT. Residues: CASSSPGTVDTGELFF.

This rearrangement joins TRBV4-1 to TRBJ2-1; TRBD2 matches at 9 bases. The CDR3 covers 15 residues. CDR1 is MGHRA, CDR2 YSYEKL, per germline. V was pared by 1 base and J by 9 bases, with 7 bases of the junction left unmatched. The CDR3 nucleotides read TGCGCCAGCAGCCAAGGGATAGCGGGAGTTCTTGAGCAGTTCTTC. Residues: CASSQGIAGVLEQFF.

The chain recombines TRBV4-1 with TRBJ2-1; 8 nucleotides match TRBD2. The J segment lost 2 bases and the V segment lost 2 bases, leaving 5 bases of the junction unmatched. The CDR3 totals 16 residues. Germline V gene lookup returns CDR1 MGHRA and CDR2 YSYEKL. CDR3 sequence (DNA): TGCGCCAGCAGCCAAACTAGCGGAGCCCCCTACAATGAGCAGTTCTTC. As protein: CASSQTSGAPYNEQFF.

This clone was recorded once. The rearrangement joins TRBV2 to TRBJ1-2; tentative D call: TRBD1 (6 bases). Germline lookup yields CDR1 SNHLY and CDR2 FYNNEI. The CDR3 is made up of 15 amino acids. With 2 bases removed from V and 8 bases from J, the gap between germline ends came to 18 bases. CDR3 in amino acids: CASSEFLTGVQGYTF. The CDR3 nucleotides are TGTGCCAGCAGTGAATTTCTGACAGGCGTTCAAGGCTACACCTTC.

The chain is built from TRBV28 and TRBJ1-1; D possibly corresponds to TRBD1 (5 bases). V lost 5 bases and J lost 10, with 11 bases in between. The CDR3 is made up of 11 amino acids. CDR1 and CDR2 (germline): MDHEN, SYDVKM. The CDR3: CASSLRTSAFF. CDR3 in DNA: TGTGCCAGCAGTCTAAGGACATCAGCTTTCTTT.

In this sample, this clone turned up a few times. The chain combines TRBV30 with TRBJ2-7; 10 nucleotides align to TRBD2. Germline V gene sequence: CDR1 GTSNPN, CDR2 SVGIG (reference sequence). Germline trimming cut 7 bases from V and 6 bases from J; bases unmatched to any gene: 6. CDR3 length: 12 residues. The CDR3 DNA follows: TGTGCCTTCACGGGACTAGCGATCGAGCAGTACTTC. It encodes CAFTGLAIEQYF.

The genes are TRBV5-1 and TRBJ2-7, with TRBD1 matching 9 bases. Trimming cost V 4 bases and J 5 bases; bases outside gene matches: 13. Germline values: CDR1 SGHRS, CDR2 YFSETQ. This CDR3 is 16 amino acids long. The CDR3 region has the DNA TGCGCCAGCAGCACCCTCGCCGGGGACAGGGTGAACGAGCAGTACTTC. Its protein is CASSTLAGDRVNEQYF.

The chain couples TRBV7-9 to TRBJ1-1, with D perhaps TRBD1 (5 bases). The CDR3 totals 14 residues. Trimming cost V 3 bases and J 4 bases, with 12 bases left between them. The germline V gene encodes CDR1 SEHNR and CDR2 FQNEAQ (reference sequence). The CDR3 reads CASSLGGPLTEAFF. The CDR3 coding sequence is TGTGCCAGCAGCTTGGGGGGACCCCTCACTGAAGCTTTCTTT.

The chain is built from TRBV28 and TRBJ2-7; the match to TRBD2 covers 9 bases. J was trimmed by 6 bases and V by 4 bases; bases with no gene match: 7. Germline lookup yields CDR1 MDHEN and CDR2 SYDVKM. The CDR3 spans 14 residues. The DNA for the CDR3 is TGTGCCAGCAGTTCCCCCCTAGCGGGACCCGAGCAGTACTTC. Protein product: CASSSPLAGPEQYF.

V is TRBV5-1 and J is TRBJ2-7; TRBD1 matches 10 bases. V was pared by 4 bases and J by 2 bases, with 12 bases of the junction left unmatched. Germline CDR1 and CDR2: SGHRS and YFSETQ. This CDR3 is built from 17 residues. Here the CDR3 reads CASSITGTGVLTYEQYF. CDR3 in DNA: TGCGCCAGCAGCATAACCGGGACAGGGGTCTTAACCTACGAGCAGTACTTC. Based on the CDR3 plus reference TRBV5-1 and TRBJ2-7, the full variable domain is KAGVTQTPRYLIKTRGQQVTLSCSPISGHRSVSWYQQTPGQGLQFLFEYFSETQRNKGNFPGRFSGRQFSNSRSEMNVSTLELGDSALYLCASSITGTGVLTYEQYFGPGTRLTVT.

This clone was seen a handful of times. The chain links TRBV2 to TRBJ1-2; D perhaps matches TRBD1 (5 bases). This CDR3 spans 14 amino acids. The germline V gene encodes CDR1 SNHLY and CDR2 FYNNEI. With 2 bases removed from V and 2 bases from J, the gap between germline ends came to 9 bases. The CDR3 region is CASSESGGNYGYTF. In nucleotides, the CDR3 is TGTGCCAGCAGTGAATCGGGGGGGAACTATGGCTACACCTTC.

The rearrangement uses TRBV9 and TRBJ2-2, with TRBD2 matching 8 bases. V lost 10 bases, J lost 0 bases, and 5 bases stayed unmatched. CDR3 length: 14 residues. CDR1 SGDLS and CDR2 YYNGEE come from the germline V gene. The CDR3 sequence: CASGSGTNTGELFF. CDR3 coding DNA: TGTGCCTCGGGTAGCGGGACGAACACCGGGGAGCTGTTTTTT.

This sequence joins TRBV10-1 and TRBJ2-7, with TRBD1 matching 7 bases. After removal of 4 bases from V and 2 bases from J, the junction contained 5 bases not matched to a gene. This CDR3 region has 14 residues. Germline V gives CDR1 WNHNN, CDR2 SYGVQD (reference sequence). The CDR3 here is CASSGGTATYEQYF. CDR3 DNA: TGCGCCAGCAGTGGGGGGACAGCGACCTACGAGCAGTACTTC.

The CDR3 DNA reads TGTGCCAGCAGCTTAGAACAGCTACAAGAGACCCAGTACTTC. It specifies CASSLEQLQETQYF. The chain employs TRBV7-9 and TRBJ2-5; D unresolved. This CDR3 region has 14 residues. The germline V gene encodes CDR1 SEHNR and CDR2 FQNEAQ (reference sequence). Trimming removed 1 base at V and 2 bases at J, with 8 bases between. Based on the CDR3 plus reference TRBV7-9 and TRBJ2-5, the full variable domain is DTGVSQNPRHKITKRGQNVTFRCDPISEHNRLYWYRQTLGQGPEFLTYFQNEAQLEKSRLLSDRFSAERPKGSFSTLEIQRTEQGDSAMYLCASSLEQLQETQYFGPGTRLLVL.

The chain is built from TRBV7-8 and TRBJ2-1; 9 bases match TRBD2. V trimming: 5 bases; J trimming: 5 bases; junction bases outside the gene matches: 7. Germline V CDR1 and CDR2: SGHVS, FQNEAQ. The CDR3 covers 15 residues. CDR3 DNA: TGTGCCAGCAGCACAGGGACTAGCTTGGACAATGAGCAGTTCTTC. The encoded protein is CASSTGTSLDNEQFF.

The CDR3 DNA reads TGTGCCAGCAGCTCCCGGGACAGAAGGACCTATGGCTACACCTTC. Translating it yields CASSSRDRRTYGYTF. The chain employs TRBV7-9 and TRBJ1-2; 7 bases line up with TRBD1. Germline lookup yields CDR1 SEHNR and CDR2 FQNEAQ (reference sequence). With V trimmed by 4 bases and J by 4 bases, 9 bases remained unmatched. This CDR3 contains 15 residues.

A remark on this clone: Just one base apart from a much larger clone, this may be a read error. The chain is built from TRBV6-6 and TRBJ2-1; D possibly corresponds to TRBD1 (5 bases). Germline CDR1 is MNHNY and CDR2 is SVGAGI (reference sequence). Deletions cut 6 bases from V and 0 bases from J, with 12 bases between. This CDR3 contains 15 residues. In DNA, the CDR3 is TGTGCCAGCAGACTTGACAGTAGCTCCTACAATGAGCAGTTCTTC. This translates into CASRLDSSSYNEQFF.